This entry lists 17 T cell receptor beta chains sequenced from one sample in a study of neoadjuvant anti-PD-1 for oral cavity cancer. Time point indicated: after neoadjuvant nivolumab, at surgical resection. Produced via immunoSEQ multiplex PCR; TCRdb's table is partial and in-frame only. This table holds over 60,000 clones, approximately 87% found once. This specimen was PBMCs, taken after nivolumab (anti-PD-1) treatment. Every receptor here comes from a person between 35 and 79 years old with oral cavity squamous cell carcinoma.

This clone appeared a few times. The V gene is TRBV5-1, the J gene TRBJ2-7; D may be TRBD1 (5 bases). Germline V gene data show CDR1 as SGHRS and CDR2 as YFSETQ. The CDR3 spans 15 residues. V lost 3 bases to trimming and J lost 1 base, with 14 bases between them. As DNA, the CDR3 is TGCGCCAGCAGCTCCGGATACAGACAGTCCTACGAGCAGTACTTC. Its protein product is CASSSGYRQSYEQYF.

The sample holds a few counts of this clone. This chain links TRBV7-3 with TRBJ1-1, with D possibly being TRBD1 (5 bases). CDR3 size: 14 residues. Deletions cut 5 bases from V and 6 bases from J, with 16 bases between. Germline assignment: CDR1 SGHTA and CDR2 FQGTGA. The DNA of the CDR3 is TGTGCCAGCAGCGTAGATACAGGACACCCTGAAGCTTTCTTT. Encoded protein: CASSVDTGHPEAFF.

V and J are TRBV2 and TRBJ1-5; D unclear. V was pared by 6 bases and J by 0 bases, with 3 bases between. The CDR3 sequence is 12 residues long. The V gene's germline CDR1 is SNHLY and CDR2 FYNNEI. Here the CDR3 reads CASRDSNQPQHF. CDR3 bases: TGTGCCAGCAGGGATAGCAATCAGCCCCAGCATTTT.

The chain is built from TRBV11-2 and TRBJ2-7; TRBD1 matches 8 bases. The ends lost 5 bases at V and 6 bases at J; junction bases unmatched: 9. Germline-derived CDR1 and CDR2 are SGHAT and FQNNGV. The CDR3 spans 14 residues. CDR3 sequence (DNA): TGTGCCAGCAGCCCAGGGGGCGCTTCCATCGAGCAGTACTTC. It translates to CASSPGGASIEQYF. The variable domain in full, completed from reference TRBV11-2 and TRBJ2-7, reads EAGVAQSPRYKIIEKRQSVAFWCNPISGHATLYWYQQILGQGPKLLIQFQNNGVVDDSQLPKDRFSAERLKGVDSTLKIQPAKLEDSAVYLCASSPGGASIEQYFGPGTRLTVT.

The genes are TRBV27 and TRBJ1-2; D call uncertain. V was pared by 3 bases and J by 4 bases, with 9 bases between. The CDR3 covers 13 residues. Germline V gives CDR1 MNHEY, CDR2 SMNVEV (reference sequence). The CDR3 nucleotides read TGTGCCAGCAGTTTTCGGGAGGGCTATGGCTACACCTTC. Translation: CASSFREGYGYTF.

The gene calls are TRBV6-5 and TRBJ2-1; no firm D call. CDR1 is MNHEY, CDR2 SVGAGI, per germline. The CDR3 is 12 amino acids. V dropped 2 bases and J dropped 9 bases, with 8 bases sitting between them. CDR3 in amino acids: CASSYGRGEQFF. The CDR3 DNA is TGTGCCAGCAGTTACGGGCGAGGTGAGCAGTTCTTC.

This clone was seen a single time. J is TRBJ2-2 and V is TRBV2; 10 nucleotides match TRBD2. There are 15 residues in the CDR3. Germline CDR1 SNHLY, CDR2 FYNNEI. J gave up 6 bases and V 2 bases, and 3 bases lay outside the gene matches. The CDR3 protein is CASSERAGGPGELFF. CDR3 bases: TGTGCCAGCAGTGAACGAGCGGGAGGGCCCGGGGAGCTGTTTTTT.

The chain combines TRBV30 with TRBJ2-4; 7 bases align to TRBD1. J was trimmed by 9 bases and V by 4 bases; bases with no gene match: 6. Germline V gives CDR1 GTSNPN, CDR2 SVGIG (reference sequence). The CDR3 length is 12 residues. The CDR3: CAWNPQGSIQYF. The DNA of the CDR3 is TGTGCCTGGAACCCACAGGGGTCCATTCAGTACTTC.

This chain connects TRBV29-1 to TRBJ1-3; D is unresolved. Germline-derived CDR1 and CDR2 are SQVTM and ANQGSEA. V lost 3 bases, J lost 1 base, and 4 bases lay in between. The CDR3 runs 12 residues. The CDR3 loop is CSVDTSGNTIYF. In DNA form, the CDR3 reads TGCAGCGTTGATACTTCTGGAAACACCATATATTTT. Using reference TRBV29-1 and TRBJ1-3 for the parts outside the CDR3, the full variable domain is SAVISQKPSRDICQRGTSLTIQCQVDSQVTMMFWYRQQPGQSLTLIATANQGSEATYESGFVIDKFPISRPNLTFSTLTVSNMSPEDSSIYLCSVDTSGNTIYFGEGSWLTVV.

The chain couples TRBV5-8 to TRBJ1-2; a possible D gene is TRBD1 (6 bases). Germline CDR1 SGHTS, CDR2 YDEGEE. Deletions cut 6 bases from V and 3 bases from J, with 12 bases between. This CDR3 has 13 amino acids. CDR3 sequence: CASNLGADYGYTF. Written as DNA, the CDR3 is TGTGCCAGCAACCTGGGGGCGGACTATGGCTACACCTTC.

The chain uses TRBV6-4 and TRBJ2-1, with 12 bases that match TRBD2. Trimming cost V 4 bases and J 0 bases; bases outside gene matches: 13. Germline values: CDR1 MRHNA, CDR2 SNTAGT. The CDR3 is made up of 20 amino acids. CDR3 protein: CASSVRGLAGGPSSYNEQFF. Written as DNA, the CDR3 is TGTGCCAGCAGTGTGAGAGGTCTAGCGGGAGGGCCTAGCTCCTACAATGAGCAGTTCTTC.

Concerning this clone itself: The junction does not match germline at one end; this may be a read error. The chain joins TRBV7-9 to TRBJ1-6; D ambiguous. This CDR3 comprises 15 residues. Germline lookup yields CDR1 SEHNR and CDR2 FQNEAQ (reference sequence). The CDR3 nucleotides are TGTGCCAGCAGCATAGCGGGCGGTGCTAATTCACCCCTCCACTTT. Translated: CASSIAGGANSPLHF.

This clone appeared once. The V call is TRBV5-1, the J call TRBJ1-4; TRBD1 matches at 7 bases. This CDR3 region has 18 residues. V trimming: 0 bases; J trimming: 7 bases; junction bases outside the gene matches: 15. CDR1 is SGHRS, CDR2 YFSETQ, per germline. The CDR3: CASSLVPPGGQSLEKLFF. CDR3 DNA: TGCGCCAGCAGCTTGGTACCCCCGGGGGGACAGAGCCTTGAAAAACTGTTTTTT.

The chain combines TRBV5-1 with TRBJ2-7; 11 nucleotides agree with TRBD1. Germline lookup yields CDR1 SGHRS and CDR2 YFSETQ. The CDR3 is 14 amino acids. J lost 6 bases, V lost 3 bases, and 5 bases had no gene match. CDR3 loop: CASSSGQGVFEQYF. DNA of the CDR3: TGCGCCAGCAGCTCGGGACAGGGGGTTTTCGAGCAGTACTTC.

The genes are TRBV6-5 and TRBJ2-1; D may be TRBD2 (6 bases). The CDR3 totals 15 residues. The germline gives CDR1 MNHEY, CDR2 SVGAGI. V gave up 6 bases and J gave up 4 bases, with 16 bases separating them. CDR3: CASRITGVAYNEQFF. CDR3 bases: TGTGCCAGCAGGATTACGGGAGTAGCGTACAATGAGCAGTTCTTC.

The genes are TRBV5-1 and TRBJ2-1; 10 nucleotides line up with TRBD2. Per germline, CDR1 SGHRS and CDR2 YFSETQ. V dropped 1 base and J dropped 4; count of bases not matched to a gene: 2. The CDR3 is made up of 15 amino acids. In nucleotides, the CDR3 is TGCGCCAGCAGCTTGTTGGGACTAGCGTACAATGAGCAGTTCTTC. Encoded protein: CASSLLGLAYNEQFF.

V gene TRBV29-1 combines with J gene TRBJ1-3, with D tentatively TRBD1 (5 bases). Trimming pared 7 bases from V and 3 bases from J, leaving 16 bases between. CDR1 is SQVTM and CDR2 is ANQGSEA in the germline V gene. The CDR3 is made up of 14 amino acids. CDR3 amino acids: CSADPGVGGNTIYF. The CDR3 DNA reads as TGCAGCGCCGACCCGGGGGTGGGTGGAAACACCATATATTTT. Full variable domain (missing parts from reference TRBV29-1 and TRBJ1-3): SAVISQKPSRDICQRGTSLTIQCQVDSQVTMMFWYRQQPGQSLTLIATANQGSEATYESGFVIDKFPISRPNLTFSTLTVSNMSPEDSSIYLCSADPGVGGNTIYFGEGSWLTVV.